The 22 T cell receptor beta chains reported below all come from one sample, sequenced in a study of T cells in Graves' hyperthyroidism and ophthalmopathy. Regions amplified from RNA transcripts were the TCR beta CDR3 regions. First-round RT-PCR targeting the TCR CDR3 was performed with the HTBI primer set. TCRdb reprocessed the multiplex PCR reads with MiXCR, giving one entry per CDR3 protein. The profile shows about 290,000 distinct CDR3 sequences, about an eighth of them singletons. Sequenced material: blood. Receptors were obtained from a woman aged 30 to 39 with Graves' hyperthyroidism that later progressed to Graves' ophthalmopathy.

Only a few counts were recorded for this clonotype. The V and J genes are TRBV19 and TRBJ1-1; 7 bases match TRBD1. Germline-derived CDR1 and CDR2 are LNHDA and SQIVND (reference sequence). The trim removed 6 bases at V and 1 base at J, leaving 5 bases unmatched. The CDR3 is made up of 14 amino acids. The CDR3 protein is CASSKWTGNTEAFF. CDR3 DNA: TGTGCCAGTAGCAAGTGGACAGGGAACACTGAAGCTTTCTTT.

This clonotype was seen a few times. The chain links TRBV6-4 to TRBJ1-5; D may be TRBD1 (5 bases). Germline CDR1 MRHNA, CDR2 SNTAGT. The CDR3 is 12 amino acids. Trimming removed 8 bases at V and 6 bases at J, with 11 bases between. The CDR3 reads CASGTVGQPQHF. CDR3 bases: TGTGCCAGCGGGACCGTCGGTCAGCCCCAGCATTTT.

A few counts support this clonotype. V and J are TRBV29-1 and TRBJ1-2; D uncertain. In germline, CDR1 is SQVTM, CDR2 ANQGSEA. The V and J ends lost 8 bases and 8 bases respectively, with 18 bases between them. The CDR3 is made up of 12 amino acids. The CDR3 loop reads CSILPEDRGYTF. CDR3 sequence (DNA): TGCAGCATCCTGCCCGAAGATAGGGGCTACACCTTC.

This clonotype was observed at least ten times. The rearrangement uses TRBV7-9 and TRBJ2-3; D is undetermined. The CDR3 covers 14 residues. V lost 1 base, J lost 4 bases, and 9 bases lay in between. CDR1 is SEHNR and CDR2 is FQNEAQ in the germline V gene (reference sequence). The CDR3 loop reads CASSLVGLADTQYF. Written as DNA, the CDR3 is TGTGCCAGCAGCTTAGTCGGGCTAGCAGATACGCAGTATTTT.

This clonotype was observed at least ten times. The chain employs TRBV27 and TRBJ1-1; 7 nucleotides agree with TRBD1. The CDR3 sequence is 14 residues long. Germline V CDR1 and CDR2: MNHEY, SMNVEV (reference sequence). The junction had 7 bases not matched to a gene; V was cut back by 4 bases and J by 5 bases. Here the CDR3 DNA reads TGTGCCAGCAGTTGGGAGGCACAGGGGACTGAAGCTTTCTTT. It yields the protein CASSWEAQGTEAFF.

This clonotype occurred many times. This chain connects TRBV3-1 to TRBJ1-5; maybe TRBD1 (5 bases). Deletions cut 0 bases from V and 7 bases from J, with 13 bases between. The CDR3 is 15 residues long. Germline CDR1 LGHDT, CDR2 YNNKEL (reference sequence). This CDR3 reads CASSQDWGIGQPQHF. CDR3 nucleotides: TGTGCCAGCAGCCAAGATTGGGGGATTGGACAGCCCCAGCATTTT.

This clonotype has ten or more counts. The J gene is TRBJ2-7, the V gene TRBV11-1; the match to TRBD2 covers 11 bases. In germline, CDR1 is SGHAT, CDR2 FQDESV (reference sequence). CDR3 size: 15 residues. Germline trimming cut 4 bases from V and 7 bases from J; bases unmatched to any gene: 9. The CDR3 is CASSSLAGGPWEQYF. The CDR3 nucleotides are TGTGCCAGCAGCTCGTTAGCGGGAGGGCCGTGGGAGCAGTACTTC. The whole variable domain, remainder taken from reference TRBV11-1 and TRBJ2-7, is EAEVAQSPRYKITEKSQAVAFWCDPISGHATLYWYRQILGQGPELLVQFQDESVVDDSQLPKDRFSAERLKGVDSTLKIQPAELGDSAMYLCASSSLAGGPWEQYFGPGTRLTVT.

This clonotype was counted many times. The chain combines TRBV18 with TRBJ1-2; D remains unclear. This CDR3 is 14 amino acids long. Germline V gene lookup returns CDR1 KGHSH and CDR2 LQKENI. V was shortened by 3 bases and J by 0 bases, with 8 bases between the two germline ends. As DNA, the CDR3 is TGTGCCAGCTCACCTTCGGGAGCTAACTATGGCTACACCTTC. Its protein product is CASSPSGANYGYTF.

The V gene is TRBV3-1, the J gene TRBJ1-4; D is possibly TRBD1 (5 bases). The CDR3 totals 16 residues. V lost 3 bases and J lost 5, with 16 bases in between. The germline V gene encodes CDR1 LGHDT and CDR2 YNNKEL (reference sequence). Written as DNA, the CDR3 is TGTGCCAGCAGCCAGACTGTGGGGACCTTGAATGAAAAACTGTTTTTT. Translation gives CASSQTVGTLNEKLFF.

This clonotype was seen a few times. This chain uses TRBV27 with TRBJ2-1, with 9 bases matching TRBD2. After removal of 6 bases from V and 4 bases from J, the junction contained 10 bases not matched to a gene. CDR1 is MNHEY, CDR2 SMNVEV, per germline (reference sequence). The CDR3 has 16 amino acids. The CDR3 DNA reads TGTGCCAGCAGGACCGAGACTAGCGGCCTTTACAATGAGCAGTTCTTC. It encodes CASRTETSGLYNEQFF.

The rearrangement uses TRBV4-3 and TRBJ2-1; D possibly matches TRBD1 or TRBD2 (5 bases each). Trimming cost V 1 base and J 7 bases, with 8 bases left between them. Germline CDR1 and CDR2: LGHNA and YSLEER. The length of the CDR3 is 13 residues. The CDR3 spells CASSQGGVNEQFF. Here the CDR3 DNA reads TGCGCCAGCAGCCAAGGAGGGGTAAATGAGCAGTTCTTC.

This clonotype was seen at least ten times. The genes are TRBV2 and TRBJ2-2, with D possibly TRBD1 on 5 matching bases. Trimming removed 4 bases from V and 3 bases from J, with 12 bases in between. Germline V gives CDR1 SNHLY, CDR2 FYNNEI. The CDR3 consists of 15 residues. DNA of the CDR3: TGTGCCAGCAGTGGGGGCATCCAGTACACCGGGGAGCTGTTTTTT. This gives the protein CASSGGIQYTGELFF.

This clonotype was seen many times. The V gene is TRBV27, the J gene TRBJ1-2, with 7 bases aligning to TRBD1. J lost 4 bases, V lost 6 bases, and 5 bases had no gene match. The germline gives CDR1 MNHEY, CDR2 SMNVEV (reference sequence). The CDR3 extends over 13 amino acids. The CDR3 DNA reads TGTGCCAGCAGACCAGGGGGGGGCTATGGCTACACCTTC. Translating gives CASRPGGGYGYTF.

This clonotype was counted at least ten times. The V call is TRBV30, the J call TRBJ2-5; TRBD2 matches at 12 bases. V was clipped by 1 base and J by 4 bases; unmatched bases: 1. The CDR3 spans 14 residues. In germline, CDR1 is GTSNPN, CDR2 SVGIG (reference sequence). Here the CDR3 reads CAWSGTSGIETQYF. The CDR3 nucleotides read TGTGCCTGGAGTGGGACTAGCGGGATAGAGACCCAGTACTTC.

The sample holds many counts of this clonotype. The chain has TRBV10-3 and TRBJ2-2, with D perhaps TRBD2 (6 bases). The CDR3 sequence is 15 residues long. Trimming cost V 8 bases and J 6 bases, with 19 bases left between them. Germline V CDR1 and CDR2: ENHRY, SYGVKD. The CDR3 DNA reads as TGTGCCATCGGAAAAGGACCCGGGGGAGCCGGGGAGCTGTTTTTT. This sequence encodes CAIGKGPGGAGELFF.

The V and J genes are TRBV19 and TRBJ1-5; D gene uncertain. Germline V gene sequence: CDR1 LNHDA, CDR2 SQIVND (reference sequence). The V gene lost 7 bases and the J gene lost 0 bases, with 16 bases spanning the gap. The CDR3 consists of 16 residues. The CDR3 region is CASTYWSGSSNQPQHF. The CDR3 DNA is TGTGCCAGTACCTATTGGTCCGGTAGTAGCAATCAGCCCCAGCATTTT.

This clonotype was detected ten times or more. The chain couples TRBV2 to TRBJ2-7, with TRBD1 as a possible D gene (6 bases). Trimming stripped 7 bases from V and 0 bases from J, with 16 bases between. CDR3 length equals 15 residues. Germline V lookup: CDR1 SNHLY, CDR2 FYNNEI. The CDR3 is CASKSRQASSYEQYF. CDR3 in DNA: TGTGCCAGCAAAAGCCGACAGGCTAGCTCCTACGAGCAGTACTTC.

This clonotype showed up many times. CDR3 in DNA: TGTGCCAGCAGCTTAGGGACAGAGGGTAACAGGGAGCAGTTCTTC. Its translation: CASSLGTEGNREQFF. The V call is TRBV11-2, the J call TRBJ2-1, with D possibly matching TRBD1 (6 bases). V lost 1 base, J lost 10 bases, and 17 bases lay in between. The CDR3 length is 15 residues. Per the germline V gene, CDR1 is SGHAT and CDR2 is FQNNGV.

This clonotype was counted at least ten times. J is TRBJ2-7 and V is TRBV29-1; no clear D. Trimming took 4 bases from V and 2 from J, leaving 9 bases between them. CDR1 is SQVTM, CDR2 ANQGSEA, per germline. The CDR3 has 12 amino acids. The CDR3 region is CSVVGSAYEQYF. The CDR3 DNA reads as TGCAGCGTTGTCGGCAGCGCCTACGAGCAGTACTTC.

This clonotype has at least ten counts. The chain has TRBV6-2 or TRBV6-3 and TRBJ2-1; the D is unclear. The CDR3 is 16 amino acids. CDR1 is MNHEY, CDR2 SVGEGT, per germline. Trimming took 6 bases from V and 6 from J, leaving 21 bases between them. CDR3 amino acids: CASRDLSDGLGNEQFF. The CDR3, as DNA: TGTGCCAGCAGAGATCTAAGTGACGGGCTGGGCAATGAGCAGTTCTTC.

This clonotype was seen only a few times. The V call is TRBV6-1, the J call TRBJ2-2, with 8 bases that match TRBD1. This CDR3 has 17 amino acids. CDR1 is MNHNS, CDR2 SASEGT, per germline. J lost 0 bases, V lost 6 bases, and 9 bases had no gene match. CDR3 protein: CASRDRAFSTNTGELFF. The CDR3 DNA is TGTGCCAGCAGGGACAGGGCGTTTTCAACGAACACCGGGGAGCTGTTTTTT.

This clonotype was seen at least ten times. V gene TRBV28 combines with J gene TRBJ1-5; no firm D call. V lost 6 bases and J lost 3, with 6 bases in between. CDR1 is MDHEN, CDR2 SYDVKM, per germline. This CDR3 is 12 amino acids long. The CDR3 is CASRQSNQPQHF. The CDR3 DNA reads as TGTGCCAGCAGGCAGTCCAATCAGCCCCAGCATTTT.